Described below is a single T cell receptor (beta chain) sequence and its context. Its antigen is unknown. These data are taken from a study of cytomegalovirus exposure and HLA in healthy donors. Study-wide results and caveats: In a later analysis, an Asian-associated ancestry cluster reportedly showed fewer N-insertions than the roughly 700-donor mean. Later analysis identified several of the most significant clusters that appeared linked to common viral pathogens. Accurate prediction of most subjects' HLA-A and HLA-B alleles from TCR beta sequences was reported.

V shed 5 bases and J 6 bases; nucleotides not matched to a gene: 11. This CDR3 has 16 residues. Germline V gene lookup returns CDR1 SGHTA and CDR2 FQGNSA. With 60 Vbeta and 13 Jbeta primers, the PCR was carried out. Data came from immunoSEQ multiplex PCR; TCRdb stores just in-frame clones and leaves some out. The sample gives approximately 140,000 clones, approximately 57% of which show up once; roughly 1.9% is in the top ten. Sequenced input: PBMCs. This TCR was recovered from a male donor in good health and CMV-seronegative. The J gene is TRBJ2-3, the V gene TRBV7-2; 10 bases map to TRBD2. The CDR3 nucleotides read TGTGCCAGCAGCCATATCCGAGCGGGGGGGCGCGATACGCAGTATTTT. Encoded protein: CASSHIRAGGRDTQYF.